The 9 T cell receptor beta chains below were found in one sample sequenced in a study of blood T cell repertoires in COVID-19 (dated by TCRdb to about 2020). Preparation of the library involved the immunoSEQ multiplex PCR assay. This immuneACCESS table, as held by TCRdb, lists in-frame sequences with V and J called but not all clones. Of the missing ones, under half trace to an unresolved V gene in checked studies; the others have no known cause. The sample yields about 220,000 clones; 80% to 85% were counted once. Roughly 5.5% of the sample comes from the top ten. Sequences were obtained from peripheral blood. The source of these receptors is a woman between 65 and 79 years old with COVID-19, enrolled during active disease.

The chain's CDR3 is CASSQDAGGALYNEQFF. In DNA form, the CDR3 reads TGCGCCAGCAGCCAGGATGCGGGCGGAGCCTTGTACAATGAGCAGTTCTTC. The chain employs TRBV5-1 and TRBJ2-1, with a weak D call TRBD2 (5 bases). V lost 4 bases and J 4 bases, leaving 21 bases between the germline ends. Per germline, CDR1 SGHRS and CDR2 YFSETQ. The CDR3 loop spans 17 amino acids.

This clone was seen only a few times. The rearrangement links TRBV27 to TRBJ1-5, with 7 positions matching TRBD1. J was trimmed by 5 bases and V by 5 bases; bases with no gene match: 3. The germline gives CDR1 MNHEY, CDR2 SMNVEV (reference sequence). This CDR3 spans 13 amino acids. The CDR3 bases are TGTGCCAGCAGTCGAGGGGGCGATCAGCCCCAGCATTTT. It yields the protein CASSRGGDQPQHF.

The chain employs TRBV9 and TRBJ1-5, with unresolved D. Trimming pared 7 bases from V and 0 bases from J, leaving 17 bases between. Germline CDR1 and CDR2: SGDLS and YYNGEE. The CDR3 is 16 amino acids. Here the CDR3 reads CASDPRHLYSNQPQHF. The CDR3 DNA reads TGTGCCAGCGATCCGCGTCACCTTTATAGCAATCAGCCCCAGCATTTT.

The chain joins TRBV9 to TRBJ2-2; 9 bases match TRBD2. The germline CDR1 and CDR2 sequences are SGDLS and YYNGEE. Germline trimming cut 2 bases from V and 4 bases from J; bases unmatched to any gene: 3. The CDR3 is 15 amino acids. The CDR3, as DNA: TGTGCCAGCAGCGTGACTAGCGGAACCACCGGGGAGCTGTTTTTT. Encoded protein: CASSVTSGTTGELFF. Supplemented by reference TRBV9 and TRBJ2-2, the full variable domain reads DSGVTQTPKHLITATGQRVTLRCSPRSGDLSVYWYQQSLDQGLQFLIQYYNGEERAKGNILERFSAQQFPDLHSELNLSSLELGDSALYFCASSVTSGTTGELFFGEGSRLTVL.

The gene calls are TRBV19 and TRBJ1-6, with 9 positions matching TRBD1. Trimming took 6 bases from V and 0 from J; bases not matched to a gene: 9. Germline-derived CDR1 and CDR2 are LNHDA and SQIVND (reference sequence). The CDR3 has 18 residues. This chain's CDR3 is CASRSGQGTSSYNSPLHF. The CDR3 DNA reads as TGTGCCAGTAGATCGGGACAGGGAACGAGCTCCTATAATTCACCCCTCCACTTT.

J is TRBJ2-2 and V is TRBV2, with D tentatively TRBD1 (6 bases). The CDR3 extends over 13 amino acids. Germline loops: CDR1 SNHLY, CDR2 FYNNEI. V was pared by 6 bases and J by 5 bases, with 10 bases between. CDR3 sequence (DNA): TGTGCCAGCAGGACGCAGGGGACCGGGGAGCTGTTTTTT. Its protein is CASRTQGTGELFF.

The chain joins TRBV7-2 to TRBJ1-4; TRBD1 aligns across 8 bases. Germline V gene data show CDR1 as SGHTA and CDR2 as FQGNSA. The CDR3 consists of 15 residues. J was trimmed by 6 bases and V by 3 bases; bases with no gene match: 6. The DNA for the CDR3 is TGTGCCAGCAGCTTCGACAGGGGAACACATGAAAAACTGTTTTTT. Encoded protein: CASSFDRGTHEKLFF.

This rearrangement joins TRBV5-1 to TRBJ2-5, with TRBD2 identical over 9 bases. With 3 bases clipped from V and 5 bases from J, the junction kept 8 bases outside the gene matches. The CDR3 is 15 amino acids. Germline V gene data show CDR1 as SGHRS and CDR2 as YFSETQ. As DNA, the CDR3 is TGCGCCAGCAGCTCCGGACTAGCGAAGGTGGAGACCCAGTACTTC. Protein product: CASSSGLAKVETQYF.

V is TRBV15 and J is TRBJ1-5; D is undetermined. There are 15 residues in the CDR3. The germline V gene encodes CDR1 LNHNV and CDR2 YYDKDF (reference sequence). The germline V and J ends were trimmed by 0 bases and 0 bases, with 6 bases remaining between them. The DNA for the CDR3 is TGTGCCACCAGCAGAGAGAGCTATAGCAATCAGCCCCAGCATTTT. As protein: CATSRESYSNQPQHF.